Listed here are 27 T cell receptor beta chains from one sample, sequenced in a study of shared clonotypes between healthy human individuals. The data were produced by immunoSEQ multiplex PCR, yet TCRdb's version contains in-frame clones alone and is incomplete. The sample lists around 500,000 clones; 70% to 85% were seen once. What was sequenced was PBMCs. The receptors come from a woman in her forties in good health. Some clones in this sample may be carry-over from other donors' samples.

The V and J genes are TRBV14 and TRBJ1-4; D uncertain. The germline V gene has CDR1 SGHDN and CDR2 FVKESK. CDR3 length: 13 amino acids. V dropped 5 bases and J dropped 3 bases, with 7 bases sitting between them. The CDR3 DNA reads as TGTGCCAGCAGCTACGGCGCTAATGAAAAACTGTTTTTT. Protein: CASSYGANEKLFF.

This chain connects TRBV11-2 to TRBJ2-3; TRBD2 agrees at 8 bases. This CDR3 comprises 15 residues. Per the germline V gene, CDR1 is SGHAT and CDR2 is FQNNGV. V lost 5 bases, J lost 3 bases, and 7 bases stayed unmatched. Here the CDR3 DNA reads TGTGCCAGCAGCCCCGCCGGGACTAGTACAGATACGCAGTATTTT. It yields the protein CASSPAGTSTDTQYF.

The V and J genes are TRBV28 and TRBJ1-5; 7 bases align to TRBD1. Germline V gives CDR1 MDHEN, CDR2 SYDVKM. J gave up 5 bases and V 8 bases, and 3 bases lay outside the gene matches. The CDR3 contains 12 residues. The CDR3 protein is CASDRAHQPQHF. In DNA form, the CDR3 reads TGTGCCAGCGACAGGGCCCATCAGCCCCAGCATTTT.

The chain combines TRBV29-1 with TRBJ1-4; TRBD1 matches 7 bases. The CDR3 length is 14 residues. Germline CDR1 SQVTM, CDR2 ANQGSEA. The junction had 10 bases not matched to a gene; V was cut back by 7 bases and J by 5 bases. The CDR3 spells CSAGLQGVNEKLFF. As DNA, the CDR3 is TGCAGCGCGGGACTTCAGGGGGTGAATGAAAAACTGTTTTTT. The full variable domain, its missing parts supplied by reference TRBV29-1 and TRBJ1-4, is SAVISQKPSRDICQRGTSLTIQCQVDSQVTMMFWYRQQPGQSLTLIATANQGSEATYESGFVIDKFPISRPNLTFSTLTVSNMSPEDSSIYLCSAGLQGVNEKLFFGSGTQLSVL.

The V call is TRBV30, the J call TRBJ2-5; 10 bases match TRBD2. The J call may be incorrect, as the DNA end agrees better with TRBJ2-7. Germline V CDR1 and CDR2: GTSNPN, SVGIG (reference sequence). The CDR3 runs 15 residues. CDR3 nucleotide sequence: TGTGCCTGGAGTACCAGCGGGAGGGGACCCTACGAGCAGTACTTC. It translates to CAWSTSGRGPYEQYF.

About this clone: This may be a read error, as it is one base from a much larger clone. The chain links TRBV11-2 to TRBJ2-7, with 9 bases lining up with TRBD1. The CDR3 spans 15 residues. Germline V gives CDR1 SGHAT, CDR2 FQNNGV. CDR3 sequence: CASSRGQGMPYEQCF. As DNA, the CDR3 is TGTGCCAGCAGCCGCGGACAGGGGATGCCCTACGAGCAGTGCTTC.

The CDR3 bases are TGTGCCAGCAGGGCAGGGGTTTCAAGCGGCTACACCTTC. It codes for CASRAGVSSGYTF. This chain uses TRBV28 with TRBJ1-2; maybe TRBD1 (6 bases). V was cut by 6 bases and J by 8 bases, with 16 bases left in between. The CDR3 runs to 13 residues. Germline CDR1 and CDR2: MDHEN and SYDVKM.

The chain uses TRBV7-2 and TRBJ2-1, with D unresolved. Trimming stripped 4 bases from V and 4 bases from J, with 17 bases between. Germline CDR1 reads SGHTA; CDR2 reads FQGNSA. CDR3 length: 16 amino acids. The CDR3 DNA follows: TGTGCCAGCAGCTCAGGCACTCGGACGGTTTACAATGAGCAGTTCTTC. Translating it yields CASSSGTRTVYNEQFF.

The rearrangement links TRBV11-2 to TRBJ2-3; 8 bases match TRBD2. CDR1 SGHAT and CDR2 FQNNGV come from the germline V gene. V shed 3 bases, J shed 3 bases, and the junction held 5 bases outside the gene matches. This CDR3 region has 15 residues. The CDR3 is CASSLAGGRTDTQYF. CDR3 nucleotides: TGTGCCAGCAGCTTGGCGGGAGGAAGGACAGATACGCAGTATTTT.

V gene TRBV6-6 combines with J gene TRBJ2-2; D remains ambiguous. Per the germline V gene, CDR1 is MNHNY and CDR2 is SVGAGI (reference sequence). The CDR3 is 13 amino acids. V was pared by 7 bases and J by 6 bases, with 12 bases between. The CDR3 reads CASNPQVSGELFF. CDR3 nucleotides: TGTGCCAGCAACCCCCAGGTTTCCGGGGAGCTGTTTTTT.

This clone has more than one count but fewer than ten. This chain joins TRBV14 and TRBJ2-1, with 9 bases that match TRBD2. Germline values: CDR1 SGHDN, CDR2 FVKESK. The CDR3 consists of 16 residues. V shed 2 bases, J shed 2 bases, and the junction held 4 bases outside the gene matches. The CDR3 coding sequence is TGTGCCAGCAGCCAATGGGGCGGGAGGGCCTACAATGAGCAGTTCTTC. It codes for CASSQWGGRAYNEQFF.

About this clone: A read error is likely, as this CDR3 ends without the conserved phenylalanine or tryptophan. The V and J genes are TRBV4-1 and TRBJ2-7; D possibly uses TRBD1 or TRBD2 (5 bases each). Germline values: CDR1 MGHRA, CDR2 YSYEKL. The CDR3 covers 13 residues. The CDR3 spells CVSRRDLNSEQYS. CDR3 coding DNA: TGCGTCAGCAGAAGGGACCTCAATTCCGAGCAGTACTCC.

CDR3 nucleotide sequence: TGTGCCAGTAGTAATGCCCGGACAGGGATGTGGAGCAATCAGCCCCAGCATTTT. Residues: CASSNARTGMWSNQPQHF. V and J are TRBV19 and TRBJ1-5; 8 bases agree with TRBD1. Germline trimming cut 4 bases from V and 1 base from J; bases unmatched to any gene: 12. This CDR3 region has 18 residues. Germline CDR1 reads LNHDA; CDR2 reads SQIVND (reference sequence).

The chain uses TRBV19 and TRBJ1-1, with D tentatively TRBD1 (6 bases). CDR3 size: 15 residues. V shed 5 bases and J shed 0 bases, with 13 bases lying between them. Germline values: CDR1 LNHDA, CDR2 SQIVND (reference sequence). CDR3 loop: CASSPRTELNTEAFF. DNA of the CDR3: TGTGCCAGTAGTCCCCGGACAGAATTGAACACTGAAGCTTTCTTT.

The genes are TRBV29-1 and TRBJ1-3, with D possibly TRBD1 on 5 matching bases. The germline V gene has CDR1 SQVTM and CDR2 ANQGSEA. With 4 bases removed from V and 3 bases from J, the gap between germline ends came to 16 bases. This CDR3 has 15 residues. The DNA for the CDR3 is TGCAGCGTTGTGAGTTGGGGGGAATATGGAAACACCATATATTTT. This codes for CSVVSWGEYGNTIYF.

CDR3: CASSPERERGEQYF. CDR3 DNA sequence: TGTGCCAGCAGCCCTGAGCGGGAAAGGGGCGAGCAGTACTTC. This chain uses TRBV4-2 with TRBJ2-7; 7 bases align to TRBD2. Trimming at V came to 4 bases and at J to 6 bases, leaving 9 bases not matched to a gene. The CDR3 length is 14 residues. CDR1 LGHNA and CDR2 YNFKEQ come from the germline V gene.

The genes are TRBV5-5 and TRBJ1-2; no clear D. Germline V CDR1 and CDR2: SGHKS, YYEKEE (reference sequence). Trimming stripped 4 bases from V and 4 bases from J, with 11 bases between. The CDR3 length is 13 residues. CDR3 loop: CASSEAPVYGYTF. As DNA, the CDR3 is TGTGCCAGCAGCGAGGCCCCGGTCTATGGCTACACCTTC.

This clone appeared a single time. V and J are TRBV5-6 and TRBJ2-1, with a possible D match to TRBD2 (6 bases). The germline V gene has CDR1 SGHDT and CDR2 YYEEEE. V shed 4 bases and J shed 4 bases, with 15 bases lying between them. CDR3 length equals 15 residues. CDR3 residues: CASSRRGIEYNEQFF. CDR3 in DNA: TGTGCCAGCAGCAGGCGGGGTATTGAGTACAATGAGCAGTTCTTC.

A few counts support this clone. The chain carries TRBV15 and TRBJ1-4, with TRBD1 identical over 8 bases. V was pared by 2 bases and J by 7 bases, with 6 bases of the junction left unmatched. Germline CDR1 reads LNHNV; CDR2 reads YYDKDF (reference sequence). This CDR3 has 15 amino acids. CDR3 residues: CATSRLQGDVEKLFF. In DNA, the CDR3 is TGTGCCACCAGCAGATTACAGGGGGATGTTGAAAAACTGTTTTTT.

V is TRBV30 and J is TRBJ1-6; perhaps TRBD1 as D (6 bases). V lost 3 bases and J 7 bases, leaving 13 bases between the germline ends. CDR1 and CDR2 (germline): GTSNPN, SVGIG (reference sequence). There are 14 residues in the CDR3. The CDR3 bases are TGTGCCTGGAGCAGGGGAGTCCCAAATTCACCCCTCCACTTT. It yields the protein CAWSRGVPNSPLHF.

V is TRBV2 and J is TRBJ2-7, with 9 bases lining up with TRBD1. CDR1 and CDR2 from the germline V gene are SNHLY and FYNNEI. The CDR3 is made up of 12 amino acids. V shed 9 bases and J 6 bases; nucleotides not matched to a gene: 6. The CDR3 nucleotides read TGTGCCAGTAAAGGACAGGGGAGCGAGCAGTACTTC. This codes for CASKGQGSEQYF.

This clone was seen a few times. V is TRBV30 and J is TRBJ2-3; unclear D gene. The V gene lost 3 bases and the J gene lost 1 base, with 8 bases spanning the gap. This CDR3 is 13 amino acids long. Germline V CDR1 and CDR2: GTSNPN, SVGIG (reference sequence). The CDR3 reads CAWSWVGTDTQYF. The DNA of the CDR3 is TGTGCCTGGAGCTGGGTGGGCACAGATACGCAGTATTTT. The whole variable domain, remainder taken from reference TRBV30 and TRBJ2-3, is SQTIHQWPATLVQPVGSPLSLECTVEGTSNPNLYWYRQAAGRGLQLLFYSVGIGQISSEVPQNLSASRPQDRQFILSSKKLLLSDSGFYLCAWSWVGTDTQYFGPGTRLTVL.

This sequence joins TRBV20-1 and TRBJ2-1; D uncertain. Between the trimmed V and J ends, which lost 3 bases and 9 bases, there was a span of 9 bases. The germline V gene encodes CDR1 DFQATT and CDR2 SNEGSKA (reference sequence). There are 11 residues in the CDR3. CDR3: CSASSPSEQFF. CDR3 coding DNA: TGCAGTGCTAGTTCCCCCAGTGAGCAGTTCTTC.

This CDR3 reads CATSGGADTQYF. CDR3 nucleotides: TGCGCCACCTCGGGAGGGGCAGATACGCAGTATTTT. The chain joins TRBV5-1 to TRBJ2-3, with 8 bases fitting TRBD2. Germline CDR1 SGHRS, CDR2 YFSETQ. After removal of 9 bases from V and 4 bases from J, the junction contained 4 bases not matched to a gene. The CDR3 sequence is 12 residues long.

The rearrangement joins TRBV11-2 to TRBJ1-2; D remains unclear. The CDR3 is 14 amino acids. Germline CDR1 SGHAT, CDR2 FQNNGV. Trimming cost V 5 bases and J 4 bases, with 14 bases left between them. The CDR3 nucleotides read TGTGCCAGCAGCGACCAGGCCGGCGGCTATGGCTACACCTTC. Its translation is CASSDQAGGYGYTF.

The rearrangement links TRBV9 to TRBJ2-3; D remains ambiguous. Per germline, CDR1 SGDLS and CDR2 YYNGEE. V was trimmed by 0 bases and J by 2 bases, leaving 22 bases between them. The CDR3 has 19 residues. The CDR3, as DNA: TGTGCCAGCAGCGTAGTAGGTTGGTTAGGAAACCGATACACAGATACGCAGTATTTT. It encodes CASSVVGWLGNRYTDTQYF.

CDR3 bases: TGTGCCAGCAGCTTCCCGGCGGTCTCTGGAAACACCATATATTTT. It is translated as CASSFPAVSGNTIYF. The rearrangement links TRBV7-2 to TRBJ1-3; D unclear. V was trimmed by 3 bases and J by 0 bases, leaving 9 bases between them. Germline assignment: CDR1 SGHTA and CDR2 FQGNSA. This CDR3 has 15 amino acids.